This T cell receptor (beta chain) was retrieved from a study of monozygotic twins with inflammatory bowel disease. General study results and limits: The sharing of clonotypes with others was lower in IBD patients than in healthy twins, especially with disease activity.

Each TCR library used 3500 ng of total RNA. TCRdb re-called the 5' RACE reads; one entry per CDR3 protein, DNA not given. Recorded for this sample: about 330,000 distinct CDR3 sequences. CDR3 length equals 15 residues. Germline CDR1 and CDR2: ENHRY and SYGVKD. As concerns this clonotype: Its antigen is still unknown.

This clonotype was sampled from a human donor with ulcerative colitis or Crohn's disease, or a healthy co-twin of an affected twin (not recorded which). The material sequenced was blood. The chain combines TRBV10-3 with TRBJ1-5; TCRdb gives TRBD1 as the D gene, but with no DNA this cannot be confirmed. The chain's CDR3 is CAISESGQTNQPQHF.